This TCR beta chain was recorded in a study of blood T cell repertoires in COVID-19. At the level of the study: Sample material is recorded as cDNA or gDNA derived from T cells, B-cell-depleted T cells, or PBMCs.

The CDR3 sequence is 13 residues long. The ends were cut back, 2 bases at V and 10 bases at J, with 9 bases in the middle. Germline V gene data show CDR1 as MNHEY and CDR2 as SVGAGI. The recovered donors of Cohort 3 showed two negative PCRs, clearance, or symptom resolution. As originally analysed: Amplification of reference gene primers provided the estimated nucleated cell counts. Some clones are missing from TCRdb's copy, which holds only in-frame ones; the method was immunoSEQ multiplex PCR. V and J calls and clone size are as listed in that table; D and trimming were resolved from the DNA. The sample yields about 270,000 clones, 88% seen once.

This sequence was found in a woman aged 25 to 45 who had recovered from COVID-19. Sequencing used PBMCs or T cells enriched from blood (not recorded which). This sequence joins TRBV6-5 and TRBJ1-6; D is unresolved. CDR3 sequence reads: CASSYIRESPLHF. CDR3 in DNA: TGTGCCAGCAGTTACATCCGGGAATCACCCCTCCACTTT.